The next 30 T cell receptor beta chains were all read from a single sample in a study of blood T cell repertoires in COVID-19. Here immunoSEQ multiplex PCR was the method, and the copy in TCRdb shows in-frame clones only, minus some. The table shows around 430,000 clones, with 85% to 90% occurring only once. Sequenced sample: PBMCs or T cells enriched from blood (not recorded which). The receptors come from a woman aged 45-65 years who had recovered from COVID-19.

V gene TRBV18 combines with J gene TRBJ1-1; no reliable D call. This CDR3 has 13 residues. CDR1 and CDR2 from the germline V gene are KGHSH and LQKENI. Trimming left V 2 bases short and J 4 bases short, with 8 bases between. CDR3 protein: CASSPEDGTEAFF. In DNA form, the CDR3 reads TGTGCCAGCTCACCAGAGGATGGCACTGAAGCTTTCTTT.

J is TRBJ2-7 and V is TRBV28; 8 nucleotides line up with TRBD2. The CDR3 sequence is 14 residues long. The J segment lost 4 bases and the V segment lost 3 bases, leaving 5 bases of the junction unmatched. The germline CDR1 and CDR2 sequences are MDHEN and SYDVKM. The CDR3 DNA follows: TGTGCCAGCAGTTTGGTAGCGGGGAATTACGAGCAGTACTTC. Its protein product is CASSLVAGNYEQYF.

V usage is TRBV7-8 and J usage is TRBJ1-2; 8 nucleotides match TRBD1. The CDR3 extends over 13 amino acids. Germline V CDR1 and CDR2: SGHVS, FQNEAQ. V lost 5 bases to trimming and J lost 8 bases; unmatched junction nucleotides: 7. CDR3 amino acids: CASSLDRGGGYTF. The CDR3 DNA follows: TGTGCCAGCAGCCTAGACAGGGGAGGAGGCTACACCTTC.

The CDR3: CASSPPGGTEAFF. CDR3 in DNA: TGTGCCAGTAGTCCGCCCGGGGGGACTGAAGCTTTCTTT. The chain uses TRBV19 and TRBJ1-1; D is possibly TRBD1 (5 bases). Germline V CDR1 and CDR2: LNHDA, SQIVND (reference sequence). V lost 5 bases and J 5 bases, leaving 12 bases between the germline ends. The CDR3 has 13 amino acids.

V and J are TRBV7-2 and TRBJ1-1; D call uncertain. The CDR3 covers 13 residues. Germline CDR1 and CDR2: SGHTA and FQGNSA. Trimming took 7 bases from V and 1 from J, leaving 10 bases between them. The CDR3 DNA sequence: TGTGCCAGCATGCAGATTGGGAACACTGAAGCTTTCTTT. Translating gives CASMQIGNTEAFF.

The chain couples TRBV9 to TRBJ1-4; D remains ambiguous. Trimming removed 0 bases from V and 11 bases from J, with 11 bases in between. The CDR3 runs to 13 residues. The V gene's germline CDR1 is SGDLS and CDR2 YYNGEE. CDR3 sequence (DNA): TGTGCCAGCAGCGTAGGTGCGGCCGGGAAACTGTTTTTT. Encoded protein: CASSVGAAGKLFF.

The chain joins TRBV27 to TRBJ1-1; the D is unclear. The V and J ends lost 2 bases and 4 bases respectively, with 11 bases between them. The germline V gene has CDR1 MNHEY and CDR2 SMNVEV (reference sequence). This CDR3 spans 14 amino acids. CDR3 nucleotides: TGTGCCAGCAGTTTAATGCGGGTGGCCACTGAAGCTTTCTTT. It translates to CASSLMRVATEAFF.

The chain uses TRBV19 and TRBJ1-1, with D tentatively TRBD1 (5 bases). The CDR3 consists of 14 residues. CDR1 is LNHDA, CDR2 SQIVND, per germline (reference sequence). The ends were cut back, 10 bases at V and 0 bases at J, with 15 bases in the middle. The DNA for the CDR3 is TGTGCCATAAAGCGGGGCACATTGAACACTGAAGCTTTCTTT. Its translation is CAIKRGTLNTEAFF.

This chain links TRBV2 with TRBJ1-4; D not certain. CDR3 length: 14 residues. The V end lost 8 bases, the J end lost 1 base, and 11 bases lay between the germline ends. Germline lookup yields CDR1 SNHLY and CDR2 FYNNEI. The CDR3 loop reads CASGGELTNEKLFF. The CDR3 DNA sequence: TGTGCCAGCGGTGGGGAGCTAACTAATGAAAAACTGTTTTTT.

The chain has TRBV6-6 and TRBJ1-2; a weak D match, TRBD1 (5 bases). Deletions cut 0 bases from V and 6 bases from J, with 11 bases between. In germline, CDR1 is MNHNY, CDR2 SVGAGI (reference sequence). The CDR3 covers 14 residues. The CDR3 bases are TGTGCCAGCAGTTACTCGTCGGACAACGATGGCTACACCTTC. Translated, it gives CASSYSSDNDGYTF.

J is TRBJ2-7 and V is TRBV19; D perhaps matches TRBD1 (5 bases). Germline V lookup: CDR1 LNHDA, CDR2 SQIVND (reference sequence). Trimming left V 3 bases short and J 0 bases short, with 12 bases between. This CDR3 has 15 residues. CDR3 protein: CASSIAGSSSYEQYF. CDR3 sequence (DNA): TGTGCCAGTAGTATCGCAGGGTCAAGCTCCTACGAGCAGTACTTC.

This clone was seen only once. The chain combines TRBV9 with TRBJ2-3, with 9 bases aligning to TRBD2. V shed 1 base and J 4 bases; nucleotides not matched to a gene: 4. The V gene's germline CDR1 is SGDLS and CDR2 YYNGEE. This CDR3 is 15 amino acids long. CDR3 sequence reads: CASSVQAGGSDTQYF. In DNA, the CDR3 is TGTGCCAGCAGCGTACAAGCGGGGGGATCAGATACGCAGTATTTT. Variable domain in full (rest from reference TRBV9 and TRBJ2-3): DSGVTQTPKHLITATGQRVTLRCSPRSGDLSVYWYQQSLDQGLQFLIQYYNGEERAKGNILERFSAQQFPDLHSELNLSSLELGDSALYFCASSVQAGGSDTQYFGPGTRLTVL.

The chain recombines TRBV24-1 with TRBJ1-1; 7 bases are a match to TRBD1. The CDR3 loop spans 17 amino acids. V trimming: 7 bases; J trimming: 6 bases; junction bases outside the gene matches: 19. Germline values: CDR1 KGHDR, CDR2 SFDVKD. CDR3 protein: CATRTNPGQLRTAEAFF. The CDR3 bases are TGTGCCACCAGGACCAACCCGGGACAGCTAAGAACGGCTGAAGCTTTCTTT.

V is TRBV28 and J is TRBJ1-5; D call uncertain. Germline assignment: CDR1 MDHEN and CDR2 SYDVKM. The CDR3 spans 18 residues. Trimming cost V 5 bases and J 4 bases, with 24 bases left between them. CDR3 sequence (DNA): TGTGCCAGCAGTCTCCCCCCACAGTCCGCTTTGACAAATCAGCCCCAGCATTTT. Its translation is CASSLPPQSALTNQPQHF.

Written as DNA, the CDR3 is TGCGCCAGCAGCCAAGTACGGGGGTTCTCCTACAATGAGCAGTTCTTC. This gives the protein CASSQVRGFSYNEQFF. The chain recombines TRBV4-3 with TRBJ2-1; the D gene is possibly TRBD2 (6 bases). Trimming left V 1 base short and J 0 bases short, with 10 bases between. Per the germline V gene, CDR1 is LGHNA and CDR2 is YSLEER. CDR3 length equals 16 residues.

V is TRBV5-1 and J is TRBJ2-7; the match to TRBD1 covers 8 bases. The CDR3 is 12 amino acids. V gave up 4 bases and J gave up 6 bases; unmatched junction bases: 3. CDR1 and CDR2 from the germline V gene are SGHRS and YFSETQ. CDR3 bases: TGCGCCAGCAGCGTCGACAGGGGCGAGCAGTACTTC. Its translation is CASSVDRGEQYF. The full variable domain, completed using reference TRBV5-1 and TRBJ2-7, is KAGVTQTPRYLIKTRGQQVTLSCSPISGHRSVSWYQQTPGQGLQFLFEYFSETQRNKGNFPGRFSGRQFSNSRSEMNVSTLELGDSALYLCASSVDRGEQYFGPGTRLTVT.

The chain is built from TRBV5-1 and TRBJ2-2, with TRBD2 identical over 11 bases. Germline V gene sequence: CDR1 SGHRS, CDR2 YFSETQ. V trimming: 4 bases; J trimming: 5 bases; junction bases outside the gene matches: 13. This CDR3 is built from 18 residues. The CDR3 here is CASSLGTSGGGLTGELFF. In DNA form, the CDR3 reads TGCGCCAGCAGCCTGGGGACTAGCGGCGGCGGGTTGACCGGGGAGCTGTTTTTT.

The gene calls are TRBV15 and TRBJ1-4; D is unclear. Germline V gives CDR1 LNHNV, CDR2 YYDKDF (reference sequence). The ends were cut back, 0 bases at V and 13 bases at J, with 18 bases in the middle. The CDR3 consists of 15 residues. The CDR3 bases are TGTGCCACCAGCAGAGATAGGGCAGCCCGGGGATCACTGTTTTTT. Its protein product is CATSRDRAARGSLFF. Combining the CDR3 with reference TRBV15 and TRBJ1-4 gives the whole variable domain DAMVIQNPRYQVTQFGKPVTLSCSQTLNHNVMYWYQQKSSQAPKLLFHYYDKDFNNEADTPDNFQSRRPNTSFCFLDIRSPGLGDTAMYLCATSRDRAARGSLFFGSGTQLSVL.

CDR3 protein: CASSLLTGQGYGYTF. In DNA, the CDR3 is TGTGCCAGCAGCCTCCTGACGGGACAGGGGTATGGCTACACCTTC. J is TRBJ1-2 and V is TRBV7-3; TRBD1 aligns across 10 bases. In germline, CDR1 is SGHTA, CDR2 FQGTGA. The CDR3 has 15 amino acids. Trimming cost V 5 bases and J 5 bases; bases outside gene matches: 8. Combining the CDR3 with reference TRBV7-3 and TRBJ1-2 gives the whole variable domain GAGVSQTPSNKVTEKGKYVELRCDPISGHTALYWYRQSLGQGPEFLIYFQGTGAADDSGLPNDRFFAVRPEGSVSTLKIQRTERGDSAVYLCASSLLTGQGYGYTFGSGTRLTVV.

The rearrangement joins TRBV19 to TRBJ2-7; D is perhaps TRBD2 (6 bases). CDR1 is LNHDA, CDR2 SQIVND, per germline (reference sequence). Trimming removed 10 bases at V and 5 bases at J, with 15 bases between. This CDR3 contains 12 residues. CDR3 sequence reads: CATTAGGHEQYF. The CDR3 DNA reads as TGTGCCACCACGGCCGGGGGTCACGAGCAGTACTTC.

The chain couples TRBV7-2 to TRBJ2-7; 7 nucleotides match TRBD2. The CDR3 length is 15 residues. Germline CDR1 reads SGHTA; CDR2 reads FQGNSA. V gave up 5 bases and J gave up 2 bases; unmatched junction bases: 9. DNA of the CDR3: TGTGCCAGCAGCCCACCGGGACTACCTACCTACGAGCAGTACTTC. This sequence encodes CASSPPGLPTYEQYF.

The chain carries TRBV2 and TRBJ1-3; D is unclear. The ends were cut back, 1 base at V and 5 bases at J, with 6 bases in the middle. From germline, CDR1 is SNHLY and CDR2 FYNNEI. The CDR3 covers 13 residues. The CDR3 is CASSEDSRNTIYF. The CDR3 region has the DNA TGTGCCAGCAGTGAAGACAGTCGAAACACCATATATTTT.

The chain couples TRBV11-3 to TRBJ2-2; no clear D gene. Germline V gives CDR1 SGHNT, CDR2 YENEEA. The CDR3 runs 13 residues. V lost 6 bases and J 1 base, leaving 6 bases between the germline ends. The CDR3 protein is CASSQENTGELFF. CDR3 nucleotides: TGTGCCAGCAGTCAGGAGAACACCGGGGAGCTGTTTTTT.

J is TRBJ2-3 and V is TRBV10-3, with TRBD2 matching over 11 bases. V was pared by 0 bases and J by 2 bases, with 10 bases of the junction left unmatched. Germline V CDR1 and CDR2: ENHRY, SYGVKD. CDR3 size: 19 residues. The CDR3 DNA reads as TGTGCCATCAGTGAGTCTGGGCTAGCGGGGGGAACCTTCACAGATACGCAGTATTTT. This translates into CAISESGLAGGTFTDTQYF.

In DNA, the CDR3 is TGTGCCAGCAGCCCGGGGGGTCCCTATGGCTACACCTTC. Translation: CASSPGGPYGYTF. The chain employs TRBV7-2 and TRBJ1-2; tentative D call: TRBD1 (5 bases). There are 13 residues in the CDR3. The germline V gene encodes CDR1 SGHTA and CDR2 FQGNSA. V shed 5 bases and J shed 4 bases, with 11 bases lying between them. Full variable domain (outside the CDR3, taken from reference TRBV7-2 and TRBJ1-2): GAGVSQSPSNKVTEKGKDVELRCDPISGHTALYWYRQSLGQGLEFLIYFQGNSAPDKSGLPSDRFSAERTGGSVSTLTIQRTQQEDSAVYLCASSPGGPYGYTFGSGTRLTVV.

This CDR3 reads CASSPGQWNTEAFF. The CDR3 nucleotides are TGTGCCAGCAGTCCCGGACAGTGGAACACTGAAGCTTTCTTT. The chain joins TRBV6-2 or TRBV6-3 to TRBJ1-1; a weak D match, TRBD1 (6 bases). Trimming shortened V by 5 bases and J by 1 base, and 11 bases separated the two germline ends. CDR1 is MNHEY and CDR2 is SVGEGT in the germline V gene. The CDR3 extends over 14 amino acids.

This chain links TRBV4-3 with TRBJ1-1, with D maybe TRBD1 (5 bases). This CDR3 has 17 residues. Trimming cost V 3 bases and J 0 bases, with 17 bases left between them. Germline loops: CDR1 LGHNA, CDR2 YSLEER. The CDR3 DNA is TGCGCCAGCAGCCACCTCTCTGAGCGGGGGGTGAACACTGAAGCTTTCTTT. Translated: CASSHLSERGVNTEAFF.

The V gene is TRBV18, the J gene TRBJ1-5; no firm D call. The CDR3 covers 13 residues. The V gene lost 2 bases and the J gene lost 4 bases, with 6 bases spanning the gap. Per germline, CDR1 KGHSH and CDR2 LQKENI. The CDR3, as DNA: TGTGCCAGCTCACCATCAGAAAATCAGCCCCAGCATTTT. Its protein is CASSPSENQPQHF.

The chain carries TRBV28 and TRBJ1-3; 10 bases map to TRBD1. The CDR3 extends over 22 amino acids. V lost 6 bases, J lost 1 base, and 24 bases stayed unmatched. Germline V gene lookup returns CDR1 MDHEN and CDR2 SYDVKM. The CDR3 nucleotides are TGTGCCAGCAGCCTTACGGTGGATGGGACAGGGGAATTTGCTGGGTCTGGAAACACCATATATTTT. Translating it yields CASSLTVDGTGEFAGSGNTIYF.

The V call is TRBV12-3 or TRBV12-4, the J call TRBJ1-4; D possibly corresponds to TRBD1 (6 bases). V was shortened by 6 bases and J by 7 bases, with 12 bases between the two germline ends. The CDR3 extends over 13 amino acids. The CDR3 sequence is CASSLGHFEKLFF. The CDR3 DNA reads TGTGCCAGCAGCTTGGGACATTTTGAAAAACTGTTTTTT.